Listed below are T cell receptor beta chains from one sample, sequenced in a study of beta chain features in type 1 diabetes. Sequencing used immunoSEQ multiplex PCR; TCRdb keeps in-frame clones, though not all of them. The data show about 170,000 clones, less than 9.5% seen once. Material for sequencing was central memory CD4+ T cells from blood. The receptor source for this set is a woman aged 40-49 years with type 1 diabetes. The conserved cysteine and the conserved F or W are not part of the CDR3 here. Only some rows state a clone size, as once, few, many or a class for expanded clones.

V gene	clone size	J gene	CDR3 protein
TRBV19	NA	TRBJ1-2	ASSTLDRAYGYT
TRBV7-9	NA	TRBJ2-2	ASSLSMNTGELF
TRBV30	few	TRBJ1-2	AWRSGGHGYT
TRBV28	few	TRBJ2-3	ASSWRPGDTQY
TRBV2	NA	TRBJ1-3	ASSGTGTGNTIY
TRBV5-6	NA	TRBJ2-1	ASSPLGQRTAFNEQF
TRBV7-9	few	TRBJ2-1	ASSPDKYNEQF
TRBV4-3	NA	TRBJ1-2	ASSQEFQVLGYT
TRBV5-1	few	TRBJ2-3	ASRINGDTDTQY
TRBV28	few	TRBJ2-3	AGGTRRKDTQY
TRBV6-5	NA	TRBJ1-1	ASSLSPTAYTEAF
TRBV19	few	TRBJ2-1	ATWGQGGGEQF
TRBV5-1	NA	TRBJ2-7	ASSSLASDEQY
TRBV30	few	TRBJ1-1	AWSRTVNPTEAF
TRBV11-3	NA	TRBJ2-5	ASSETGNSKTQY
TRBV29-1	NA	TRBJ2-1	SVALGTPSGEQF
TRBV5-1	few	TRBJ2-7	ASSLETARGEQY
TRBV29-1	few	TRBJ2-1	SFGGGSGGRDEQF
TRBV11-2	NA	TRBJ2-7	ASSLVRSSYEQY
TRBV5-4	few	TRBJ2-1	ASRPDRVGEQF
TRBV5-4	NA	TRBJ1-1	ASSLASSTGGTEAF
TRBV7-9	many	TRBJ2-1	ASRAPF
TRBV4-2	few	TRBJ2-1	ASSPAWRGNEQF
TRBV6-5	NA	TRBJ1-2	ASKDSLTYGYT
TRBV7-6	few	TRBJ1-3	ASKPDNRAGNTIY